The rows below give T cell receptor beta chains drawn from one sample of a study of T-cell memory formation after mild COVID-19. Each CDR3 protein gets one entry after TCRdb re-called the 5' RACE reads with MiXCR. Of under 200,000 distinct CDR3 sequences listed, approximately 10% were seen once; the top ten hold about 3.8%. Sequenced material: PBMCs or a T cell subset sorted from them (not recorded which). These receptor sequences come from a man between 18 and 29 years old who had mild COVID-19 (a few samples of this study predate the infection). Cell type and time point are not known. The conserved cysteine and the conserved F or W are not part of the CDR3 here. The size entry is marked missing in some rows and otherwise reads once, few, many or a size class.

cdr3_aa,v_call,clone_size,j_call
ASPPWGRSGYT,TRBV10-1,few,TRBJ1-2
ASSPISANTEAF,TRBV18,few,TRBJ1-1
ASSRNYNDEQF,TRBV7-2,.,TRBJ2-1
ASSQGAVTGELF,TRBV3-1,few,TRBJ2-2
ASSTLGGSQPQH,TRBV19,.,TRBJ1-5
SAREQTNEKLF,TRBV20-1,.,TRBJ1-4
ASSLGNRDEQY,TRBV11-2,many,TRBJ2-7
ASSPEASSYNEQF,TRBV4-3,.,TRBJ2-1
ASSLEGLLVRRRANYGYT,TRBV7-8,many,TRBJ1-2
ASSLASPLSASYNEQF,TRBV5-1,.,TRBJ2-1
ASSHDGSYGYT,TRBV4-3,.,TRBJ1-2
ASSESPTYQETQY,TRBV2,few,TRBJ2-5
ASSRVSDAEAF,TRBV12-3/TRBV12-4,once,TRBJ1-1
ASSFGQGLALNTEAF,TRBV5-5,.,TRBJ1-1
ASSLSGPGNSPLH,TRBV18,.,TRBJ1-6
ASSLEGTNEQY,TRBV5-1,few,TRBJ2-7
ASSSVSSYNEQF,TRBV7-2,once,TRBJ2-1
ASSFAHSSSGNTIY,TRBV12-3/TRBV12-4,few,TRBJ1-3
ASSKSEYGYT,TRBV3-1,.,TRBJ1-2
ASSYWGGAYEQY,TRBV6-5,many,TRBJ2-7
ASSLEGPTSYGYT,TRBV5-1,.,TRBJ1-2
ASSQGAGTRGGYT,TRBV4-3,.,TRBJ1-2
ASSRHRGELF,TRBV7-2,many,TRBJ2-2